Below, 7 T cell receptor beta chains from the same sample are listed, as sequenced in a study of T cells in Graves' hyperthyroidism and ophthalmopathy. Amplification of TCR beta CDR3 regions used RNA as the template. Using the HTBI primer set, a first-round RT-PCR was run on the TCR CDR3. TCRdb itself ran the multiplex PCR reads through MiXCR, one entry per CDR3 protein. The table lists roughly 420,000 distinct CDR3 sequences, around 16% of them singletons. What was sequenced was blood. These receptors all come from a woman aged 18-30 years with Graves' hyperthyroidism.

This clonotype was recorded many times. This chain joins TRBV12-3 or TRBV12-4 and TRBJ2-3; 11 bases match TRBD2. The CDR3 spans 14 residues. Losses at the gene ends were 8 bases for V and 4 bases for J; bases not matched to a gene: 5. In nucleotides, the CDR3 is TGTGCCAGCTGTGTAGCGGGGGGGTCAGATACGCAGTATTTT. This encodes CASCVAGGSDTQYF.

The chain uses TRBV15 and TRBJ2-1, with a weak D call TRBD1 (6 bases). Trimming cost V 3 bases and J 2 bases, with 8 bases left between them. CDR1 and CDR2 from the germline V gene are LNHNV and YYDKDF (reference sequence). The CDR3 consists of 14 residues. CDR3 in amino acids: CATSRGDTYNEQFF. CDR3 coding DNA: TGTGCCACCAGCAGGGGGGACACCTACAATGAGCAGTTCTTC.

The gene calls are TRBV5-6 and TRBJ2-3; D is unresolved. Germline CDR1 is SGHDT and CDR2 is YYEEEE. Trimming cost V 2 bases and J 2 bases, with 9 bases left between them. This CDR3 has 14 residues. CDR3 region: CASSLGPNTDTQYF. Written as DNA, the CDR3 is TGTGCCAGCAGCTTAGGACCCAACACAGATACGCAGTATTTT.

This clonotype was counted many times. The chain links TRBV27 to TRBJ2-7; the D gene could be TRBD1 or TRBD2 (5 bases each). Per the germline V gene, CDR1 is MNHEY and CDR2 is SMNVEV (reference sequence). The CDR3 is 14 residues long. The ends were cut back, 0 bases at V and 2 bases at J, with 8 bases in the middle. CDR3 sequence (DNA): TGTGCCAGCAGTTTATCGAGGGGACCCTACGAGCAGTACTTC. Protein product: CASSLSRGPYEQYF.

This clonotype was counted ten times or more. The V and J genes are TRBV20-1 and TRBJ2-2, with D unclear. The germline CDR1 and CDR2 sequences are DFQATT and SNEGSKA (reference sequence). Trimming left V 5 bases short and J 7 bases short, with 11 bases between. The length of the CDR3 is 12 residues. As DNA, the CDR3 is TGCAGTGCTCCCTGGTTGGGCGGGGAGCTGTTTTTT. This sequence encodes CSAPWLGGELFF.

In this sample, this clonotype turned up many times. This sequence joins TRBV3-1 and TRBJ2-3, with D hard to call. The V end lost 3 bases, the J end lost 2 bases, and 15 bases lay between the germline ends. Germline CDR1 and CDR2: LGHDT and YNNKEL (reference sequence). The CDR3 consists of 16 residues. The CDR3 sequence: CASSHVVSVATDTQYF. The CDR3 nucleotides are TGTGCCAGCAGCCACGTCGTGAGCGTCGCCACAGATACGCAGTATTTT.

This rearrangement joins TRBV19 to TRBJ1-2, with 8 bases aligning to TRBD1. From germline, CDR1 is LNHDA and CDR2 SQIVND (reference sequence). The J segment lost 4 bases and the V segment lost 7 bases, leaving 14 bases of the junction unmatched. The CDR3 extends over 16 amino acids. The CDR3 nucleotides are TGTGCCAGTATCAACAGGGGGACCTCTAGCCCCTATGGCTACACCTTC. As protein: CASINRGTSSPYGYTF.